These 32 T cell receptor beta chains were sequenced from one sample in a study of blood T cell repertoires in COVID-19. Only in-frame clones appear in the TCRdb table, and some are missing; sequencing was by immunoSEQ multiplex PCR. The sample lists tens of thousands of clones; 90% were seen once. The sequenced sample consisted of peripheral blood. These receptors were taken from a woman in her forties or fifties in a cohort sampled during active COVID-19.

The CDR3 here is CASSSFQGAYEQYF. The CDR3 DNA reads TGTGCCAGCAGCTCGTTCCAGGGGGCCTACGAGCAGTACTTC. The rearrangement uses TRBV11-2 and TRBJ2-7; 7 positions match TRBD1. The ends lost 4 bases at V and 2 bases at J; junction bases unmatched: 5. Germline V gene data show CDR1 as SGHAT and CDR2 as FQNNGV. The CDR3 runs 14 residues.

V gene TRBV5-1 combines with J gene TRBJ1-1; D might be TRBD1 (6 bases). This CDR3 has 14 amino acids. V dropped 2 bases and J dropped 8 bases, with 16 bases sitting between them. Germline lookup yields CDR1 SGHRS and CDR2 YFSETQ. The CDR3 DNA reads TGCGCCAGCAGCTTTGGGGGGGCCCAAAGGGAAGCTTTCTTT. Protein sequence: CASSFGGAQREAFF.

J is TRBJ2-1 and V is TRBV19; TRBD1 is a possible D gene (6 bases). The CDR3 spans 15 residues. V lost 7 bases and J 1 base, leaving 14 bases between the germline ends. CDR1 is LNHDA, CDR2 SQIVND, per germline (reference sequence). This CDR3 is CASTPQGNSYNEQFF. DNA for the CDR3: TGTGCCAGTACCCCACAGGGAAATTCCTACAATGAGCAGTTCTTC.

The chain couples TRBV19 to TRBJ2-3; D ambiguous. The germline V gene encodes CDR1 LNHDA and CDR2 SQIVND (reference sequence). There are 12 residues in the CDR3. CDR3 residues: CASRPDSDTQYF. The CDR3 DNA is TGTGCTTCGAGGCCAGACTCTGATACGCAGTATTTT.

The DNA for the CDR3 is TGTGCCAGCAGTTTTCGGCTTTGGGGGGACGGTAACTATGGCTACACCTTC. Amino acids: CASSFRLWGDGNYGYTF. The V call is TRBV28, the J call TRBJ1-2; D may be TRBD1 (5 bases). Germline V lookup: CDR1 MDHEN, CDR2 SYDVKM. The CDR3 contains 17 residues. The ends were cut back, 3 bases at V and 1 base at J, with 18 bases in the middle.

The V gene is TRBV24-1, the J gene TRBJ2-1; a possible D gene is TRBD2 (6 bases). The V gene's germline CDR1 is KGHDR and CDR2 SFDVKD. The CDR3 covers 16 residues. The V and J ends lost 4 bases and 5 bases respectively, with 17 bases between them. CDR3 DNA: TGTGCCACCAGTGACCTGGGGAGGCAGGGAAACAATGAGCAGTTCTTC. It is translated as CATSDLGRQGNNEQFF.

The chain is built from TRBV21-1 and TRBJ1-4; the table names TRBD1, a call not compared with the DNA. TRBV21-1 is described as a pseudogene. This CDR3 is built from 19 residues. For the CDR3, the DNA is TGTGCCAGCAGCAAAGTAGAGTTTGGACAGGGGGACGAGTGTGAAAAACTGTTTTTT. Translating it yields CASSKVEFGQGDECEKLFF.

The chain carries TRBV19 and TRBJ2-1, with a weak D call TRBD1 (8 bases). The CDR3 extends over 15 amino acids. The V gene lost 7 bases and the J gene lost 9 bases, with 22 bases spanning the gap. The germline gives CDR1 LNHDA, CDR2 SQIVND (reference sequence). CDR3 sequence (DNA): TGTGCCAGTAACGACAGGGGAGGGCCCCTCATTGAGCAGTTCTTC. Its protein is CASNDRGGPLIEQFF.

The chain employs TRBV28 and TRBJ1-1; TRBD1 aligns across 9 bases. V lost 5 bases, J lost 0 bases, and 7 bases stayed unmatched. The CDR3 is 16 amino acids. Looked up from germline, CDR1 is MDHEN and CDR2 is SYDVKM. The CDR3 nucleotides read TGTGCCAGCAGTGATGACAGGGGGGTTGTGAACACTGAAGCTTTCTTT. Amino acids: CASSDDRGVVNTEAFF.

The chain uses TRBV7-9 and TRBJ1-6; weak D call: TRBD1 (6 bases). The CDR3 consists of 16 residues. Trimming pared 4 bases from V and 9 bases from J, leaving 19 bases between. Germline CDR1 reads SEHNR; CDR2 reads FQNEAQ (reference sequence). CDR3: CASSSIPQGRGSPLHF. The CDR3 DNA is TGTGCCAGCAGCTCAATACCCCAGGGGCGCGGTTCACCCCTCCACTTT. Based on the CDR3 plus reference TRBV7-9 and TRBJ1-6, the full variable domain is DTGVSQNPRHKITKRGQNVTFRCDPISEHNRLYWYRQTLGQGPEFLTYFQNEAQLEKSRLLSDRFSAERPKGSFSTLEIQRTEQGDSAMYLCASSSIPQGRGSPLHFGNGTRLTVT.

The genes are TRBV7-9 and TRBJ1-3; D is uncertain. The germline V gene encodes CDR1 SEHNR and CDR2 FQNEAQ (reference sequence). There are 13 residues in the CDR3. V dropped 5 bases and J dropped 7 bases, with 12 bases sitting between them. For the CDR3, the DNA is TGTGCCAGCAGCATGGAGACTTTGAACACCATATATTTT. Amino acid sequence: CASSMETLNTIYF.

The rearrangement joins TRBV6-5 to TRBJ1-6; TRBD1 agrees at 8 bases. Trimming took 0 bases from V and 4 from J; bases not matched to a gene: 2. CDR3 length: 16 amino acids. Germline values: CDR1 MNHEY, CDR2 SVGAGI. CDR3: CASSYSRGLYNSPLHF. The DNA of the CDR3 is TGTGCCAGCAGTTACTCCAGGGGGCTTTATAATTCACCCCTCCACTTT.

J is TRBJ1-1 and V is TRBV3-1 (or the pseudogene TRBV3-2), with D unclear. The V end was cut by 8 bases, the J end by 2 bases, with 9 bases between. The CDR3 runs 12 residues. Germline V gene lookup returns CDR1 LGHDT and CDR2 YNNKEL (reference sequence). CDR3 loop: CASGLSNTEAFF. The DNA of the CDR3 is TGTGCCAGCGGGCTGTCCAACACTGAAGCTTTCTTT.

The rearrangement uses TRBV27 and TRBJ1-1; D may be TRBD1 (6 bases). Per the germline V gene, CDR1 is MNHEY and CDR2 is SMNVEV (reference sequence). The ends were cut back, 4 bases at V and 2 bases at J, with 8 bases in the middle. CDR3 length: 13 amino acids. The CDR3 is CASSSQGNTEAFF. The CDR3 nucleotides are TGTGCCAGCAGTTCACAGGGAAACACTGAAGCTTTCTTT.

The chain joins TRBV6-5 to TRBJ2-1; 13 nucleotides match TRBD2. With V trimmed by 6 bases and J by 6 bases, 5 bases remained unmatched. Germline V gene data show CDR1 as MNHEY and CDR2 as SVGAGI. The CDR3 extends over 15 amino acids. The CDR3 sequence is CASSFRLAGGNEQFF. In nucleotides, the CDR3 is TGTGCCAGCAGCTTTCGACTAGCGGGAGGCAATGAGCAGTTCTTC.

V gene TRBV24-1 combines with J gene TRBJ1-5; 10 positions match TRBD1. This CDR3 contains 17 residues. Germline V CDR1 and CDR2: KGHDR, SFDVKD. V shed 5 bases and J 0 bases; nucleotides not matched to a gene: 6. In DNA form, the CDR3 reads TGTGCCACCAGTGGCGGGACAGGGGCCTTTAGCAATCAGCCCCAGCATTTT. It is translated as CATSGGTGAFSNQPQHF.

The table lists this clone with a few counts. The chain carries TRBV7-9 and TRBJ1-2, with D perhaps matching TRBD1 (6 bases). Germline V lookup: CDR1 SEHNR, CDR2 FQNEAQ (reference sequence). V lost 3 bases and J lost 2, with 10 bases in between. This CDR3 spans 14 amino acids. CDR3 DNA: TGTGCCAGCAGCTTTGTAACAGGGAACTATGGCTACACCTTC. It specifies CASSFVTGNYGYTF.

The chain couples TRBV18 to TRBJ2-1; the match to TRBD2 covers 11 bases. From germline, CDR1 is KGHSH and CDR2 LQKENI. The CDR3 runs to 16 residues. Trimming took 3 bases from V and 3 from J; bases not matched to a gene: 4. This CDR3 reads CASSPISGRDYNEQFF. In nucleotides, the CDR3 is TGTGCCAGCTCACCGATTAGCGGGAGGGACTACAATGAGCAGTTCTTC.

The CDR3 sequence: CASRTGGNQPQHF. For the CDR3, the DNA is TGTGCCAGCAGGACAGGGGGAAACCAGCCCCAGCATTTT. The chain combines TRBV2 with TRBJ1-5; 9 bases are shared with TRBD1. Germline V gives CDR1 SNHLY, CDR2 FYNNEI. V lost 6 bases to trimming and J lost 7 bases; unmatched junction nucleotides: 4. This CDR3 region has 13 residues. Combining the CDR3 with reference TRBV2 and TRBJ1-5 gives the whole variable domain EPEVTQTPSHQVTQMGQEVILRCVPISNHLYFYWYRQILGQKVEFLVSFYNNEISEKSEIFDDQFSVERPDGSNFTLKIRSTKLEDSAMYFCASRTGGNQPQHFGDGTRLSIL.

The rearrangement joins TRBV5-1 to TRBJ1-2; 7 nucleotides match TRBD1. Germline CDR1 is SGHRS and CDR2 is YFSETQ. This CDR3 is built from 17 residues. J lost 1 base, V lost 6 bases, and 15 bases had no gene match. CDR3 residues: CASTPQGTIGINYGYTF. In DNA, the CDR3 is TGCGCCAGCACGCCACAGGGGACGATAGGAATTAACTATGGCTACACCTTC.

The V and J genes are TRBV28 and TRBJ1-4, with 9 bases aligning to TRBD1. Germline loops: CDR1 MDHEN, CDR2 SYDVKM. The CDR3 covers 14 residues. Trimming took 7 bases from V and 8 from J; bases not matched to a gene: 8. In nucleotides, the CDR3 is TGTGCCAGCATTTTCGGGACAGGGCAGGAAAAACTGTTTTTT. Protein product: CASIFGTGQEKLFF.

This clone was detected a few times. The V and J genes are TRBV7-9 and TRBJ1-2, with 7 bases aligning to TRBD1. With 4 bases clipped from V and 12 bases from J, the junction kept 11 bases outside the gene matches. The germline gives CDR1 SEHNR, CDR2 FQNEAQ (reference sequence). The CDR3 sequence is 13 residues long. The chain's CDR3 is CASSSPLRQGHTF. CDR3 sequence (DNA): TGTGCCAGCAGCTCACCCTTACGACAGGGACACACCTTC.

V usage is TRBV7-2 and J usage is TRBJ2-3, with D possibly matching TRBD2 (6 bases). The CDR3 totals 15 residues. V was shortened by 1 base and J by 0 bases, with 8 bases between the two germline ends. Germline V gene lookup returns CDR1 SGHTA and CDR2 FQGNSA. DNA of the CDR3: TGTGCCAGCAGCTTAGTGGCGGGAAGCACAGATACGCAGTATTTT. It translates to CASSLVAGSTDTQYF.

This clone has only one observation. The chain joins TRBV5-1 to TRBJ2-5; 7 nucleotides align to TRBD1. CDR3 size: 14 residues. Germline trimming cut 2 bases from V and 2 bases from J; bases unmatched to any gene: 3. Germline V lookup: CDR1 SGHRS, CDR2 YFSETQ. The CDR3 protein is CASSLGQEQETQYF. The DNA of the CDR3 is TGCGCCAGCAGCTTAGGACAGGAGCAAGAGACCCAGTACTTC.

The genes are TRBV7-9 and TRBJ1-4, with TRBD1 identical over 9 bases. The length of the CDR3 is 18 residues. Germline values: CDR1 SEHNR, CDR2 FQNEAQ (reference sequence). The V segment lost 5 bases and the J segment 8 bases; nucleotides outside the gene matches: 18. CDR3 bases: TGTGCCAGCAGCGGAGGCCTGAGGACCGGGACAGGGAAGGAAAAACTGTTTTTT. This sequence encodes CASSGGLRTGTGKEKLFF.

V gene TRBV28 combines with J gene TRBJ2-1, with 7 bases fitting TRBD2. Germline CDR1 reads MDHEN; CDR2 reads SYDVKM. The CDR3 contains 15 residues. Losses at the gene ends were 8 bases for V and 4 bases for J; bases not matched to a gene: 11. In nucleotides, the CDR3 is TGTGCCAGCGCCACCCATCGGGGGGTATACAATGAGCAGTTCTTC. Its translation: CASATHRGVYNEQFF.

This clone appeared a single time. This chain uses TRBV19 with TRBJ2-5, with 7 bases aligning to TRBD1. V lost 8 bases and J lost 5; bases outside the gene matches: 8. The CDR3 is 13 amino acids. Germline-derived CDR1 and CDR2 are LNHDA and SQIVND (reference sequence). CDR3 bases: TGTGCCAGTGCAGGGGGTAGGAGGGAGACCCAGTACTTC. This sequence encodes CASAGGRRETQYF.

This sequence joins TRBV2 and TRBJ1-1, with D tentatively TRBD1 (5 bases). The V gene lost 3 bases and the J gene lost 6 bases, with 14 bases spanning the gap. This CDR3 contains 14 residues. Per germline, CDR1 SNHLY and CDR2 FYNNEI. The DNA of the CDR3 is TGTGCCAGCAGTGAGCGGGGGAGTAGCGCTGAAGCTTTCTTT. It encodes CASSERGSSAEAFF.

The chain uses TRBV5-1 and TRBJ2-1, with D uncertain. CDR3 length: 14 amino acids. CDR1 and CDR2 (germline): SGHRS, YFSETQ. Trimming removed 4 bases from V and 5 bases from J, with 13 bases in between. CDR3 DNA sequence: TGCGCCAGCAGCGGTGGGCGCTCGGACAATGAGCAGTTCTTC. Translation gives CASSGGRSDNEQFF.

As DNA, the CDR3 is TGTGCCAGCAGCTTAGAGGGACAGCCCTACTATGGCTACACCTTC. It translates to CASSLEGQPYYGYTF. V gene TRBV11-1 combines with J gene TRBJ1-2; 7 bases fit TRBD1. With 1 base clipped from V and 3 bases from J, the junction kept 5 bases outside the gene matches. Germline CDR1 and CDR2: SGHAT and FQDESV (reference sequence). This CDR3 is 15 amino acids long.

This sequence joins TRBV9 and TRBJ2-3; tentative D call: TRBD2 (6 bases). Germline CDR1 is SGDLS and CDR2 is YYNGEE. V lost 3 bases, J lost 5 bases, and 7 bases lay in between. This CDR3 region has 12 residues. The CDR3 DNA reads as TGTGCCAGCAGCGCGGGAGAAGATACGCAGTATTTT. It translates to CASSAGEDTQYF.

The V gene is TRBV28, the J gene TRBJ1-2; D is unresolved. Trimming took 6 bases from V and 8 from J, leaving 16 bases between them. This CDR3 contains 13 residues. Germline CDR1 is MDHEN and CDR2 is SYDVKM. The CDR3 DNA reads as TGTGCCAGCAGCCTAACGGGTTCGATCGGCTACACCTTC. Its translation is CASSLTGSIGYTF.